This T cell receptor (beta chain) was identified during a study of shared clonotypes between healthy human individuals. The overall study: Two women and a few men aged 18 to 49 served as donors.

The authors split each subset's genomic DNA evenly across several immunoSEQ plates. Unsorted PBMC DNA was run through sequencing on ten immunoSEQ deep assay plates. The protocol was immunoSEQ multiplex PCR, while the TCRdb copy is restricted to in-frame clones and leaves out a portion. The table records some 480,000 clones, 79% of them present only once. Germline lookup yields CDR1 SGHRS and CDR2 YFSETQ. The CDR3 sequence is 16 residues long. Trimming removed 4 bases from V and 2 bases from J; junction bases left unmatched: 8. The chain is built from TRBV5-1 and TRBJ2-3; the match to TRBD2 covers 9 bases. Material for sequencing was PBMCs. The TCR was taken from a woman aged 40 to 50 in good health. Some clones in this sample may be carry-over from other donors' samples. CDR3 protein: CASSTRLAANTDTQYF. As DNA, the CDR3 is TGCGCCAGCAGCACGAGACTAGCGGCTAACACAGATACGCAGTATTTT.